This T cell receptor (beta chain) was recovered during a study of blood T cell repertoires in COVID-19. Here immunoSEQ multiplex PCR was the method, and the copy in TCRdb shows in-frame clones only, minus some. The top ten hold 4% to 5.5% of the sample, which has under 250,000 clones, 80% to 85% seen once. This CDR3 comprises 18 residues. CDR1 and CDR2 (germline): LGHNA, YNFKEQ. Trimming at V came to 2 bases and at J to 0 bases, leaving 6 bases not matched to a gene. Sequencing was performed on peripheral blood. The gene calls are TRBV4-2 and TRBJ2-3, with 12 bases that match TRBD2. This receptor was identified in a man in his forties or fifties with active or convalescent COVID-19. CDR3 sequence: CASSQLTSGGRSTDTQYF. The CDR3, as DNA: TGTGCCAGCAGCCAATTAACTAGCGGGGGGCGAAGCACAGATACGCAGTATTTT.